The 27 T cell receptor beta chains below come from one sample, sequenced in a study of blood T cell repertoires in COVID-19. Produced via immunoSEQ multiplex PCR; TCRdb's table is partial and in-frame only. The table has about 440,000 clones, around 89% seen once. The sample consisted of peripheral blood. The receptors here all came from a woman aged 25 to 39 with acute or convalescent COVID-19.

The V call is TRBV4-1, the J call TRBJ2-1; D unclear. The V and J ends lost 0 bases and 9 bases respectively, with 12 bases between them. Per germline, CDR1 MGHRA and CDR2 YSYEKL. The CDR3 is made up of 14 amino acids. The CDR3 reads CASSQDLAVIEQFF. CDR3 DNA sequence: TGCGCCAGCAGCCAAGATTTGGCTGTCATTGAGCAGTTCTTC.

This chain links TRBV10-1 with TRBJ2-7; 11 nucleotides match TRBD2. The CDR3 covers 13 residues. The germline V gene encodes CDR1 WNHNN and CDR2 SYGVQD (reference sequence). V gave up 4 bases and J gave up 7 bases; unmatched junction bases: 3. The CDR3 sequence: CASSGLAGSEQYF. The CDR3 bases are TGCGCCAGCAGTGGACTAGCGGGGTCTGAGCAGTACTTC.

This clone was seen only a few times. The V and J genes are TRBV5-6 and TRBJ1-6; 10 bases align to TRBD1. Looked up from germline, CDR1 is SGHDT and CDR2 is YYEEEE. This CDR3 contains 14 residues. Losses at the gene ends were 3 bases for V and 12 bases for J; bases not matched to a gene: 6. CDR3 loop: CASSSDDRGRPLHF. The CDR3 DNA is TGTGCCAGCAGCTCGGATGACAGGGGGCGACCCCTCCACTTT.

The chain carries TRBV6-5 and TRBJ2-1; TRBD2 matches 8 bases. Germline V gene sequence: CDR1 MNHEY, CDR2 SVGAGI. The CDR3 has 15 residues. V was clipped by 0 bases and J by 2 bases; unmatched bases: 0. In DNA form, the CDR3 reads TGTGCCAGCAGTTACTCCGGGGGGGCCTACAATGAGCAGTTCTTC. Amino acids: CASSYSGGAYNEQFF.

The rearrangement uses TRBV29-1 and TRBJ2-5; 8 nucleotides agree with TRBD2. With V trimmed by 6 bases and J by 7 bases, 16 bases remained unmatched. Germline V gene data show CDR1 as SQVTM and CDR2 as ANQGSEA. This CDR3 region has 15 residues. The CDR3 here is CSVELAETSFGTQYF. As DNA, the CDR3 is TGCAGCGTGGAACTAGCGGAGACGTCCTTCGGGACCCAGTACTTC. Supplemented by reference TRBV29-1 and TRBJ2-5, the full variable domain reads SAVISQKPSRDICQRGTSLTIQCQVDSQVTMMFWYRQQPGQSLTLIATANQGSEATYESGFVIDKFPISRPNLTFSTLTVSNMSPEDSSIYLCSVELAETSFGTQYFGPGTRLLVL.

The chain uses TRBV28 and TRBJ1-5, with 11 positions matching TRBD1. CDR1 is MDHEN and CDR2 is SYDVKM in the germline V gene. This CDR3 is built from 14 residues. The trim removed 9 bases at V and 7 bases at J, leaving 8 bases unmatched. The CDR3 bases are TGTGCCAGTACGGGACAGGGGGTTTGGCAGCCCCAGCATTTT. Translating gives CASTGQGVWQPQHF.

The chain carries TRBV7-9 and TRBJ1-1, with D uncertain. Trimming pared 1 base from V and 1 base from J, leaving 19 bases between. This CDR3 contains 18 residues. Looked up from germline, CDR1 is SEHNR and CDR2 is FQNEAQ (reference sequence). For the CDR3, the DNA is TGTGCCAGCAGCTTAGGGATTTGGTCCCGGGTGGGGAACACTGAAGCTTTCTTT. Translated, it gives CASSLGIWSRVGNTEAFF.

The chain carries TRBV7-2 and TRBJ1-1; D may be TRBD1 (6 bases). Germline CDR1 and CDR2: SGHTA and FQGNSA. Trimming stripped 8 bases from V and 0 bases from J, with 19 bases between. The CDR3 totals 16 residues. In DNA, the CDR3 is TGTGCCAGCGCCTACAGGGATTGGGGGATGAACACTGAAGCTTTCTTT. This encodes CASAYRDWGMNTEAFF.

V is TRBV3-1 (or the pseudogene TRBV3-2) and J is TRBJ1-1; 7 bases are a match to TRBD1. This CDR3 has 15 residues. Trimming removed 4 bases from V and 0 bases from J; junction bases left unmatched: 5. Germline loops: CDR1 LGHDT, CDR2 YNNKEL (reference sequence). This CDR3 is CASSPRDRMNTEAFF. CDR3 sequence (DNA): TGTGCCAGCAGCCCTCGGGACAGAATGAACACTGAAGCTTTCTTT.

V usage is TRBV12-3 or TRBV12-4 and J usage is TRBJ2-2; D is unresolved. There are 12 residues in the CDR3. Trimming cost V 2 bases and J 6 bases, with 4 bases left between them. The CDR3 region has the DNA TGTGCCAGCAGTTTATCTGCCGGGGAGCTGTTTTTT. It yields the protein CASSLSAGELFF.

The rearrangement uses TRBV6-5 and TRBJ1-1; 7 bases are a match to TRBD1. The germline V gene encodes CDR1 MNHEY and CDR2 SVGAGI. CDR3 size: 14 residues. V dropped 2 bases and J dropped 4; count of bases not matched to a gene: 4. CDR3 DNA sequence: TGTGCCAGCAGTTACGCCACAGGGGCCACTGAAGCTTTCTTT. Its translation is CASSYATGATEAFF.

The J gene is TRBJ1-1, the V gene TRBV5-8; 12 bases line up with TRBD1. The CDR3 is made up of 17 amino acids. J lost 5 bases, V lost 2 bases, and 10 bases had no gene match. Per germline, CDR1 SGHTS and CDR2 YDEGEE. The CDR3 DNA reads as TGTGCCAGCAGCTTTGATGGGACAGGGGGCCCGTGGACTGAAGCTTTCTTT. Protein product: CASSFDGTGGPWTEAFF.

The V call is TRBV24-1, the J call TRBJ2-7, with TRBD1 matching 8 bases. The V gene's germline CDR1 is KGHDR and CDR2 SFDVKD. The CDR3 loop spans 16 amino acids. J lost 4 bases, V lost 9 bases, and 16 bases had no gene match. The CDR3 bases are TGTGCCACCCTCCTCCCCGTGACAGGGGTCAAGTACGAGCAGTACTTC. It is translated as CATLLPVTGVKYEQYF.

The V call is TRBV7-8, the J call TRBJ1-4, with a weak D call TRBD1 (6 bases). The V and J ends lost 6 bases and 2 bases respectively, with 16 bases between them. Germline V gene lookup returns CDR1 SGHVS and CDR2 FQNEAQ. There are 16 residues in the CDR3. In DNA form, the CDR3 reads TGTGCCAGCAGACTTACCACAGGGAGCACTAATGAAAAACTGTTTTTT. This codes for CASRLTTGSTNEKLFF.

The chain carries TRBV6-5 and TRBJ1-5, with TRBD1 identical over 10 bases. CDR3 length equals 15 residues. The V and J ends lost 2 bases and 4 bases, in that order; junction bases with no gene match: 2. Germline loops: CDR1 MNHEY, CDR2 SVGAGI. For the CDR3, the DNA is TGTGCCAGCAGTTACACGGGACAGGGGAATCAGCCCCAGCATTTT. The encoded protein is CASSYTGQGNQPQHF.

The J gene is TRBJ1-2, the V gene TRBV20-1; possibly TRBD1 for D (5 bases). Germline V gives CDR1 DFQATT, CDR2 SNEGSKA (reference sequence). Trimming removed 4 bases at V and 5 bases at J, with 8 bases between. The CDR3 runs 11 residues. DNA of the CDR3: TGCAGTGCTACTCGGGGGTATGGCTACACCTTC. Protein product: CSATRGYGYTF.

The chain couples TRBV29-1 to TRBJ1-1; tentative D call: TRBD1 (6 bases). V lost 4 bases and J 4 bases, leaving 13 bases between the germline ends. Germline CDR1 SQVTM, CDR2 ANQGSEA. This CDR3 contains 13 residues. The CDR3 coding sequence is TGCAGCGTTGTAGGGGGAATTCGCACTGAAGCTTTCTTT. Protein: CSVVGGIRTEAFF.

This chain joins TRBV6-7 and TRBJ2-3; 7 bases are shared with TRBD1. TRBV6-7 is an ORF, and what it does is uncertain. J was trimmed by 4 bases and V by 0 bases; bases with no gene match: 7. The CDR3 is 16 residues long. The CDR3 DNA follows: TGTGCCAGCAGTTACTCGAAACCAGACAGGGCAGATACGCAGTATTTT. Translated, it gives CASSYSKPDRADTQYF.

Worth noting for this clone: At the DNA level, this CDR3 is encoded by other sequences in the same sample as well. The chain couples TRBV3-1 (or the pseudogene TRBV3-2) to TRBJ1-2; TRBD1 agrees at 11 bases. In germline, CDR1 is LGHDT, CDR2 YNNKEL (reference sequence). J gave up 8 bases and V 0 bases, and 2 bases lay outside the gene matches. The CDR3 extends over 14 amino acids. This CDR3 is CASSQEGTGGGYTF. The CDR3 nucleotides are TGTGCCAGCAGCCAAGAAGGGACAGGGGGAGGCTACACCTTC.

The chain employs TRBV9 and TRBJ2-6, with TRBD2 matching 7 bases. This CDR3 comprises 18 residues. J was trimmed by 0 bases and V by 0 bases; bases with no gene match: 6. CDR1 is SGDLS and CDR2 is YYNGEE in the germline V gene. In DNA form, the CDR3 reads TGTGCCAGCAGCGTAGCTGGGAGGGGATCCTCTGGGGCCAACGTCCTGACTTTC. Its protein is CASSVAGRGSSGANVLTF.

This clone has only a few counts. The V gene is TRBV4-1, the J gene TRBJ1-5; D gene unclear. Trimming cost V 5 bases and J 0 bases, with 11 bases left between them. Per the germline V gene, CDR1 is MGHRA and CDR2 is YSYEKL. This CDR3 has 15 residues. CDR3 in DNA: TGCGCCAGCAGCTCGAGGTACTTTAGCAATCAGCCCCAGCATTTT. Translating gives CASSSRYFSNQPQHF.

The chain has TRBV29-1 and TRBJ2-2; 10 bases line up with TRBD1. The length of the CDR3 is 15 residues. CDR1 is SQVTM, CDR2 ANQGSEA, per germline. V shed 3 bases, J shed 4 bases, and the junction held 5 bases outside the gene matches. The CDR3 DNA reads TGCAGCGTTGAGGGGGGACAGGGGAGCACCGGGGAGCTGTTTTTT. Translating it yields CSVEGGQGSTGELFF.

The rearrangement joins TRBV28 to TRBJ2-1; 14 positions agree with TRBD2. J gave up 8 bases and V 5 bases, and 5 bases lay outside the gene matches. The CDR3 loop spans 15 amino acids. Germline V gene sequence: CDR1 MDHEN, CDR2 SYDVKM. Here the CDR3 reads CASSRLAGGLHEQFF. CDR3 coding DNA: TGTGCCAGCAGTCGACTAGCGGGGGGGCTACATGAGCAGTTCTTC.

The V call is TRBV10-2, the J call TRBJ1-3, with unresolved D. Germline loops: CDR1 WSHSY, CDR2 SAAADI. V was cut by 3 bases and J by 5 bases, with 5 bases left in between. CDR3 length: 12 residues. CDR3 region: CASSELRNTIYF. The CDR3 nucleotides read TGCGCCAGCAGTGAACTGAGAAACACCATATATTTT.

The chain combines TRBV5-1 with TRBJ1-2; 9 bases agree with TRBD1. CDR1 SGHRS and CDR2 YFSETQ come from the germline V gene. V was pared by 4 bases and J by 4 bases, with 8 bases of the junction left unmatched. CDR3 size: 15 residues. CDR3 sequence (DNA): TGCGCCAGCAGCGAACAGGGGGCGTGGGGCTATGGCTACACCTTC. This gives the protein CASSEQGAWGYGYTF.

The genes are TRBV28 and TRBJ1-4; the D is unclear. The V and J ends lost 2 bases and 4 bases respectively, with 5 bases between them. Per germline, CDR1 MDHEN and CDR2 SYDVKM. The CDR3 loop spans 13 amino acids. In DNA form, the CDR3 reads TGTGCCAGCAGTTTAGTTAATAATGAAAAACTGTTTTTT. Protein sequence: CASSLVNNEKLFF.

CDR3 sequence: CASSLAEAGVNQETQYF. The DNA of the CDR3 is TGTGCCAGCAGCTTAGCCGAAGCGGGGGTAAACCAAGAGACCCAGTACTTC. V and J are TRBV13 and TRBJ2-5, with 8 bases that match TRBD2. CDR1 PRHDT and CDR2 FYEKMQ come from the germline V gene (reference sequence). V shed 1 base, J shed 0 bases, and the junction held 7 bases outside the gene matches. The CDR3 extends over 17 amino acids. Variable domain in full (rest from reference TRBV13 and TRBJ2-5): AAGVIQSPRHLIKEKRETATLKCYPIPRHDTVYWYQQGPGQDPQFLISFYEKMQSDKGSIPDRFSAQQFSDYHSELNMSSLELGDSALYFCASSLAEAGVNQETQYFGPGTRLLVL.